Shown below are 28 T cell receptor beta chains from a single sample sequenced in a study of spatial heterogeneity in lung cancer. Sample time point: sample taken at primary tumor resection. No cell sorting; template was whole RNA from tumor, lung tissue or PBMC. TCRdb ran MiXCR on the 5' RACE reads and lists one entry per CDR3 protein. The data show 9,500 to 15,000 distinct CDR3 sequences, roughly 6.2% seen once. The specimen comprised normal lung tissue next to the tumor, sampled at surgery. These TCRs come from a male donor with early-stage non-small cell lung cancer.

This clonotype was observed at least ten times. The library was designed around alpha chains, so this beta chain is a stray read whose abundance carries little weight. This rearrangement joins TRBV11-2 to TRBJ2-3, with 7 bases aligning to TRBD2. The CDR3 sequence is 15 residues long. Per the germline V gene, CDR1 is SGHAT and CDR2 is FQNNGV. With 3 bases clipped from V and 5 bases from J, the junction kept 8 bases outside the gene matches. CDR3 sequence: CASSLSGAPRDTQYF. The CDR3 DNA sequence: TGTGCCAGCAGCTTGAGCGGGGCTCCGAGAGATACGCAGTATTTT. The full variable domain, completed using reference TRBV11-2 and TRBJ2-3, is EAGVAQSPRYKIIEKRQSVAFWCNPISGHATLYWYQQILGQGPKLLIQFQNNGVVDDSQLPKDRFSAERLKGVDSTLKIQPAKLEDSAVYLCASSLSGAPRDTQYFGPGTRLTVL.

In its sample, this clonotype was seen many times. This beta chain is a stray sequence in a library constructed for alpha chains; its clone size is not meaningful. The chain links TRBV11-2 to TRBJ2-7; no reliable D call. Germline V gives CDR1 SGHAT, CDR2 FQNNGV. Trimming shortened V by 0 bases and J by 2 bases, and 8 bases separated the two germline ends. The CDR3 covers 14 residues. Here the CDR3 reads CASSLELYAYEQYF. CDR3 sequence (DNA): TGTGCCAGCAGCTTAGAATTATATGCCTACGAGCAGTACTTC.

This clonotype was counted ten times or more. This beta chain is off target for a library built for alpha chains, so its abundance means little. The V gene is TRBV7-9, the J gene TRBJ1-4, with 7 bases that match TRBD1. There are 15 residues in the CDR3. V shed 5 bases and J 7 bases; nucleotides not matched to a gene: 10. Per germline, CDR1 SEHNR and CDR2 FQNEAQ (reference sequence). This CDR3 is CASSILRGQAEKLFF. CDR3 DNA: TGTGCCAGCAGCATCCTCCGCGGACAGGCTGAAAAACTGTTTTTT.

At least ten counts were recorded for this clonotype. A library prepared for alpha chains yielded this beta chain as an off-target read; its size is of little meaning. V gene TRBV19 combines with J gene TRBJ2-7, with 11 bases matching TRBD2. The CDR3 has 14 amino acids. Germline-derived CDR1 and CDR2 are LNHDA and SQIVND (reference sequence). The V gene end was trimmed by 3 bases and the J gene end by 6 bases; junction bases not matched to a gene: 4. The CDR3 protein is CASSIRLAGSEQYF. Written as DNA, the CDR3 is TGTGCCAGTAGTATTCGACTAGCGGGATCCGAGCAGTACTTC.

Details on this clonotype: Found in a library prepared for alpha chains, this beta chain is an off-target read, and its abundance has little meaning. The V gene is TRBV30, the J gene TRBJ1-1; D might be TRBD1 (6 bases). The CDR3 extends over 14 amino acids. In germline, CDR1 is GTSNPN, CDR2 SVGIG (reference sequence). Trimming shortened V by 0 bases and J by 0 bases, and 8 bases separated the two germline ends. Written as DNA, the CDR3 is TGTGCCTGGAGTGTGGCAGGGGTGAACACTGAAGCTTTCTTT. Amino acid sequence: CAWSVAGVNTEAFF.

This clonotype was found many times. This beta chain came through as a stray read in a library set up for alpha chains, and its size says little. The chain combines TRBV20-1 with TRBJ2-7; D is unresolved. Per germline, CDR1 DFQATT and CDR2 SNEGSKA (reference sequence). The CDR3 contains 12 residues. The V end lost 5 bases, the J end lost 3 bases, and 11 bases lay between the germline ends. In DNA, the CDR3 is TGCAGTGCTCGGCAGATCGGCTACGAGCAGTACTTC. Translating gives CSARQIGYEQYF.

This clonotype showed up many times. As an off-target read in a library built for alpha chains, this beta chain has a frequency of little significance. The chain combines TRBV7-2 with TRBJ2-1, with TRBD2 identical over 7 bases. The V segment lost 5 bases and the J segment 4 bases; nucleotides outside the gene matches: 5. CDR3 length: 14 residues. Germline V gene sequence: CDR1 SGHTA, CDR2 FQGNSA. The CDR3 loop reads CASSRGGGYNEQFF. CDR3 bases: TGTGCCAGCAGCCGCGGCGGGGGTTACAATGAGCAGTTCTTC.

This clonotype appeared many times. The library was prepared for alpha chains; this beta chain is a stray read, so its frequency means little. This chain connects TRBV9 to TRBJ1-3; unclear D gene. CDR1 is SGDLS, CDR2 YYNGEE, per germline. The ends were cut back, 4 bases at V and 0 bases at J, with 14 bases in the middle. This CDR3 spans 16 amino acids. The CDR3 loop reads CASSPNTVSSGNTIYF. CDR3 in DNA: TGTGCCAGCAGCCCAAACACCGTTTCCTCTGGAAACACCATATATTTT.

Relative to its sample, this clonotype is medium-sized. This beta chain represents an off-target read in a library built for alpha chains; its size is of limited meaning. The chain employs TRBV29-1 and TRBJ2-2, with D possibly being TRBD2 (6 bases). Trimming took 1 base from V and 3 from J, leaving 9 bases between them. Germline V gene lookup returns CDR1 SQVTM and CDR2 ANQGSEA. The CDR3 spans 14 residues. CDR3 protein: CSVEAGTHTGELFF. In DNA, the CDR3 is TGCAGCGTTGAAGCCGGGACTCACACCGGGGAGCTGTTTTTT.

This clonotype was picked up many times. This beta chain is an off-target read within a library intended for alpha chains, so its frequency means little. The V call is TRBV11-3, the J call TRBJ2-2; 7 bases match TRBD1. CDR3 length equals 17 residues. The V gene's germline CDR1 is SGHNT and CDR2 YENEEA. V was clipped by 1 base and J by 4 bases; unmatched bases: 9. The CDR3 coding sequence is TGTGCCAGCAGCTTAGCGAGGGGGCACGTTAGCACCGGGGAGCTGTTTTTT. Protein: CASSLARGHVSTGELFF.

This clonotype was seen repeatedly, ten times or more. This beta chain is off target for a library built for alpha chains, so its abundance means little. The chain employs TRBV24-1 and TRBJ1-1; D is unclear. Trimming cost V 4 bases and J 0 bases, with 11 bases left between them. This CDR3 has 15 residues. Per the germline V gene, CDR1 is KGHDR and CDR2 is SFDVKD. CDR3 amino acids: CATSEGSGMNTEAFF. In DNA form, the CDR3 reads TGTGCCACCAGTGAGGGCTCAGGAATGAACACTGAAGCTTTCTTT.

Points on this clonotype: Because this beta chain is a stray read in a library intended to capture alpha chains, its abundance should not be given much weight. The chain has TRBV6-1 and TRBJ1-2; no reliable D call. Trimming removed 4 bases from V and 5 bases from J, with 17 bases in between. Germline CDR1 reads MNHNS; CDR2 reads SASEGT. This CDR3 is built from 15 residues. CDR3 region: CASSGRQVLWYGYTF. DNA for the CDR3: TGTGCCAGCAGTGGGCGGCAAGTGTTATGGTATGGCTACACCTTC.

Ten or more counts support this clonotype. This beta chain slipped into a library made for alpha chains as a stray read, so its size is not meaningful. As DNA, the CDR3 is TGTGCCAGCAGCAAACGGGGGACTGAGGGTGAGCAGTTCTTC. Translating it yields CASSKRGTEGEQFF. The chain employs TRBV6-6 and TRBJ2-1; possible D gene TRBD2, 6 bases. The germline V and J ends were trimmed by 6 bases and 9 bases, with 18 bases remaining between them. This CDR3 comprises 14 residues. In germline, CDR1 is MNHNY, CDR2 SVGAGI (reference sequence).

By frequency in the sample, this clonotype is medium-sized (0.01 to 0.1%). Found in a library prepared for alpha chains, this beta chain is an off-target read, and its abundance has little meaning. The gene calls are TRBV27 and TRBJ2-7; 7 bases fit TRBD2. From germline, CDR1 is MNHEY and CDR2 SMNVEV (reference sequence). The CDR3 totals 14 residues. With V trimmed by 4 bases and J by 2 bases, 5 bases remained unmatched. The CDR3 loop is CASSSLGGAYEQYF. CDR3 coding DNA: TGTGCCAGCAGTTCCTTGGGAGGGGCCTACGAGCAGTACTTC.

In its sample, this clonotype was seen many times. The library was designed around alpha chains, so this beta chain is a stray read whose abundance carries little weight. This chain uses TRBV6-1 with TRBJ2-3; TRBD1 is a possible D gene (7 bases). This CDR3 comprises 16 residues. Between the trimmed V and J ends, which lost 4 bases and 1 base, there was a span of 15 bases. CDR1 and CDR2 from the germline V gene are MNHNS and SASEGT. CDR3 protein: CASSGGTVAGTDTQYF. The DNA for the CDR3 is TGTGCCAGCAGTGGCGGGACAGTGGCCGGCACAGATACGCAGTATTTT.

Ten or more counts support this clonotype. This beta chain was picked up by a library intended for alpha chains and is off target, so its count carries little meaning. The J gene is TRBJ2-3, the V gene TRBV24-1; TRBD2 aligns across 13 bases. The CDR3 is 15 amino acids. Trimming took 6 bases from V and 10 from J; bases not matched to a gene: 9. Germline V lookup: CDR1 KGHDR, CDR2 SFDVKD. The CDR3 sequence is CATSLGLAGLDPQYF. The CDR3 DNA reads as TGTGCCACCAGTTTGGGACTAGCGGGACTGGATCCGCAGTATTTT.

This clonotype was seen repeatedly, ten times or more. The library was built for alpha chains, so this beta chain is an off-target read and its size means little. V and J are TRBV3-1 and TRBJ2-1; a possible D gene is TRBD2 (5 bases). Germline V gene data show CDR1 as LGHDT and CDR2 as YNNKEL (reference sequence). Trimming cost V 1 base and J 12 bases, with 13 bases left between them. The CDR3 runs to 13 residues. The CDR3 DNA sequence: TGTGCCAGCAGCCAAGCTGGCGGACTCGGGCAGTTCTTC. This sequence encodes CASSQAGGLGQFF.

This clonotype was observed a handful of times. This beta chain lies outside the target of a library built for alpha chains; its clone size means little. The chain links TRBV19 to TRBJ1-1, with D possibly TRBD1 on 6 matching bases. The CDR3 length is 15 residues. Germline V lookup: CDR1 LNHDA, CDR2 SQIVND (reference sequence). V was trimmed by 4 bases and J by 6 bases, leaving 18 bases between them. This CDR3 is CASSTLETGKAEAFF. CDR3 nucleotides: TGTGCCAGTAGTACTCTCGAAACAGGGAAAGCTGAAGCTTTCTTT.

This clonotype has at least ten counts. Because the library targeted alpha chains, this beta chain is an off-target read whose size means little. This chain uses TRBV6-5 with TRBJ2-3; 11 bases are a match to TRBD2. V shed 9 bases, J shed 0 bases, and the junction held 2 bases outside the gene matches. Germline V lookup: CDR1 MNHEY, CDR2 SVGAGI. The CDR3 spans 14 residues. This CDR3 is CASRLAGSTDTQYF. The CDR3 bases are TGTGCCAGTAGACTAGCGGGAAGCACAGATACGCAGTATTTT.

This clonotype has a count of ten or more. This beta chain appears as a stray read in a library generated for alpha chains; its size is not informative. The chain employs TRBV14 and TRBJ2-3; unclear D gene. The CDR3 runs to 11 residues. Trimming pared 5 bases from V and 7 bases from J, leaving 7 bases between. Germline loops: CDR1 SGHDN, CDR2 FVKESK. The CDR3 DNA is TGTGCCAGCAGCGTTCAACATACGCAGTATTTT. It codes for CASSVQHTQYF.

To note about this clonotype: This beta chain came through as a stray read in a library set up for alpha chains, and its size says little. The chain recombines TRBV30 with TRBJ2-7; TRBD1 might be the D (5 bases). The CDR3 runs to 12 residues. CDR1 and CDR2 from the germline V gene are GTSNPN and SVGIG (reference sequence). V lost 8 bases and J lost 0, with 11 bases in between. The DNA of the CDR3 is TGTGCCCAGCAGGGCAGCTCCTACGAGCAGTACTTC. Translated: CAQQGSSYEQYF.

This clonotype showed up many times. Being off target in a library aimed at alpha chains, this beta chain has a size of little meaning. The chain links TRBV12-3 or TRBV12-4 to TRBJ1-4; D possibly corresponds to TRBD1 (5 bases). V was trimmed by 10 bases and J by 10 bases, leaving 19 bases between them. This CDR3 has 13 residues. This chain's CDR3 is CATLRADYGKLFF. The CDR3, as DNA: TGTGCCACCCTCAGGGCTGACTATGGAAAACTGTTTTTT.

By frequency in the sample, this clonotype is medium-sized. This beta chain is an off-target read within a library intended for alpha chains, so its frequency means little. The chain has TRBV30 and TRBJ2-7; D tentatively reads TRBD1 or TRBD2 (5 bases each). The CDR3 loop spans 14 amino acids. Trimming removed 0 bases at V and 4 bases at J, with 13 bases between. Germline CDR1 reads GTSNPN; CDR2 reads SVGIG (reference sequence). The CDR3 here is CAWSVRTGGYEQYF. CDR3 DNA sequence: TGTGCCTGGAGTGTACGAACTGGGGGATACGAGCAGTACTTC.

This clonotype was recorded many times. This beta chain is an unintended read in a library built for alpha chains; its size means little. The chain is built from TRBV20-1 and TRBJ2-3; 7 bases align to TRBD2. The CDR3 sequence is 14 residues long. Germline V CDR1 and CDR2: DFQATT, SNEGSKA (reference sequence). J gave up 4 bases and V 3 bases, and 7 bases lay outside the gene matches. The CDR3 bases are TGCAGTGCTAGGTCCGGCGGGAGTCCAGATACGCAGTATTTT. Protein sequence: CSARSGGSPDTQYF.

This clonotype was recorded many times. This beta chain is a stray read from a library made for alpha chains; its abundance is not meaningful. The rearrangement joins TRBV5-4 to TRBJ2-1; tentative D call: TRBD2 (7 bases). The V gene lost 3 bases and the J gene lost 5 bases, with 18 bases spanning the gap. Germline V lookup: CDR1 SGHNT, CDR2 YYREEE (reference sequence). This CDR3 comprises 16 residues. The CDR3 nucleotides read TGTGCCAGCAGCTCCCGGGGGGAGCGGGACAACAATGAGCAGTTCTTC. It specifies CASSSRGERDNNEQFF.

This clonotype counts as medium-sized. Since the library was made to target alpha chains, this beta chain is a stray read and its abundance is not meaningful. CDR3 sequence (DNA): TGCGCCAGCAGCCAAAAATCAGGCGGTGTACATATCGGGGAGCTGTTTTTT. Translated, it gives CASSQKSGGVHIGELFF. The chain joins TRBV4-3 to TRBJ2-2; no definite D call. The CDR3 sequence is 17 residues long. V lost 2 bases and J lost 7, with 20 bases in between. In germline, CDR1 is LGHNA, CDR2 YSLEER.

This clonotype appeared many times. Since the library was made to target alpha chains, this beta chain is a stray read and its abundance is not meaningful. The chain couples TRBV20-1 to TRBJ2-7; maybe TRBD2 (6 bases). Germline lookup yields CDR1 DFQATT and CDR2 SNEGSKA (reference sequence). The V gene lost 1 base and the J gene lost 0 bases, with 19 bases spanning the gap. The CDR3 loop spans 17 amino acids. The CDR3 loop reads CSARVRGRTSSSYEQYF. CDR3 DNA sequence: TGCAGTGCTAGAGTGCGGGGCCGAACCTCCAGCTCCTACGAGCAGTACTTC.

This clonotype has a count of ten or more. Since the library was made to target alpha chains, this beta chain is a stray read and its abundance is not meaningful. In DNA, the CDR3 is TGTGCCGTCCGGTCGGACAGGGGGCGACTTGGTGAGCAGTTCTTC. This translates into CAVRSDRGRLGEQFF. The rearrangement links TRBV10-3 to TRBJ2-1; 11 bases match TRBD1. This CDR3 comprises 15 residues. Germline V gene data show CDR1 as ENHRY and CDR2 as SYGVKD. V was clipped by 11 bases and J by 9 bases; unmatched bases: 15.